Listed below are T cell receptor beta chains from one sample, sequenced in a study of CD8 T cells in ankylosing spondylitis. Each CDR3 protein gets one entry after TCRdb re-called the 5' RACE reads with MiXCR. The repertoire holds roughly 230,000 distinct CDR3 sequences, with 15% to 20% as singletons. Input material: blood, either unsorted or a sorted T cell fraction (not recorded which). These receptors all stem from a male donor with ankylosing spondylitis or in good health (not recorded which). The conserved cysteine and the conserved F or W are not part of the CDR3 here.

>TRBJ2-7|TRBV6-1
ASSEAGGHEQY
>TRBJ2-3|TRBV7-8
ASSMRTGLEDTQY
>TRBJ1-1|TRBV27
ASSFGRATEAF
>TRBJ2-7|TRBV30
AWKGRSYEQY
>TRBJ2-5|TRBV7-9
ASSLFGTLQETQY
>TRBJ2-5|TRBV20-1
SARDLTDGEETQY
>TRBJ2-1|TRBV2
AHDRGRGNEQF
>TRBJ2-3|TRBV25-1
ASSDWDPQIREY
>TRBJ2-2|TRBV12-3/TRBV12-4
ASSPMSGTNTGELF
>TRBJ2-3|TRBV11-2
ASSLEPGLAVADTQY
>TRBJ2-7|TRBV14
ASSQTRIAAYEQY
>TRBJ1-1|TRBV12-3/TRBV12-4
ASRVEGTEAF
>TRBJ2-7|TRBV20-1
SARRLLDGYEQY
>TRBJ2-5|TRBV28
ASSPTGGAWETQY
>TRBJ2-1|TRBV12-3/TRBV12-4
ASSSGQGYNEQF
>TRBJ2-5|TRBV6-5
ASSSIAGDIPETQY
>TRBJ2-7|TRBV7-8
ATRREGYEQY
>TRBJ2-3|TRBV11-2
ASSFIAGETPTDTQY
>TRBJ2-1|TRBV19
ASSIGGPYNEQF
>TRBJ2-5|TRBV15
ATSSDRRETQY
>TRBJ2-5|TRBV7-9
ASSPRTGEETQY
>TRBJ2-7|TRBV29-1
SVEESYEQY
>TRBJ1-1|TRBV27
ASSVGGSGTEAF
>TRBJ2-7|TRBV7-8
ASNPTGRAHEQY
>TRBJ2-7|TRBV9
ASSSRGDEQY
>TRBJ2-3|TRBV4-3
ASSHLAREGDTQY
>TRBJ2-2|TRBV30
ACPWAGVNTGELF